Sequencing of this T cell receptor (beta chain) was carried out in a study of cytomegalovirus exposure and HLA in healthy donors. Notes on the study in general: The authors later found HLA-associated TCR beta chains more clonally expanded than equally common others.

Germline lookup yields CDR1 SQVTM and CDR2 ANQGSEA. The CDR3 totals 12 residues. V trimming: 6 bases; J trimming: 1 base; junction bases outside the gene matches: 1. As regards this clone: The antigen is unknown.

PCR used 60 Vbeta primers and 13 Jbeta primers. Clones were read by immunoSEQ multiplex PCR, and TCRdb kept only the in-frame ones, dropping some. In the table there are more than 110,000 clones, around 77% of which are singletons. The source material was PBMCs. This clonotype was sampled from a man between 25 and 39 years old in good health and CMV-seronegative. The J gene is TRBJ1-1, the V gene TRBV29-1; 8 bases align to TRBD1. The DNA for the CDR3 is TGCAGCGTCGGACAGGGGAACACTGAAGCTTTCTTT. As protein: CSVGQGNTEAFF.